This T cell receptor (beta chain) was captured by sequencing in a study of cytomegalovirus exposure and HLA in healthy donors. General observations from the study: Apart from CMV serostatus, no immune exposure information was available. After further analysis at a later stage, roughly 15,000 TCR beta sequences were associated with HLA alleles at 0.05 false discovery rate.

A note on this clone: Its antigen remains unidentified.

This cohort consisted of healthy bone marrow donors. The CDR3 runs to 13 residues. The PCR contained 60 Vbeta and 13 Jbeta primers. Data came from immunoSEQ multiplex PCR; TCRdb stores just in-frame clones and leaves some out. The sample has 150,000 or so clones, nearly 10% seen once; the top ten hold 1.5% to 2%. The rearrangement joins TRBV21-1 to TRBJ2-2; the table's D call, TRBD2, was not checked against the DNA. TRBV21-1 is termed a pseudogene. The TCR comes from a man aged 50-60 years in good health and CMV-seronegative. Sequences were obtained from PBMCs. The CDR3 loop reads CASSTQEAGELFF. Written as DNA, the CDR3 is TGTGCCAGCAGCACTCAGGAGGCCGGGGAGCTGTTTTTT.